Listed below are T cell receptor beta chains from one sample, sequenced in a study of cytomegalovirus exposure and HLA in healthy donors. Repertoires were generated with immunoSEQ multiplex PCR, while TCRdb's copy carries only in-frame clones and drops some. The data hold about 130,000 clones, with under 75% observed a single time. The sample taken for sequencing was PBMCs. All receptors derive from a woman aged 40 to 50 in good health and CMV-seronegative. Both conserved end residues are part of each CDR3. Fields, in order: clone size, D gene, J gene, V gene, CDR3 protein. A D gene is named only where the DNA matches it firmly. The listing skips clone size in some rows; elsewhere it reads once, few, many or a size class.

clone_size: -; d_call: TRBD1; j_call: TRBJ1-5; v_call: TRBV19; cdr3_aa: CASSGTDNQPQHF
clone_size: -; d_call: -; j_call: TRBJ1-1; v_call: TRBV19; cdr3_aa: CASSIQGPYTEAFF
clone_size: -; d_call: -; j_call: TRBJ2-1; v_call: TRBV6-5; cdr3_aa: CASSYSRGNEQFF
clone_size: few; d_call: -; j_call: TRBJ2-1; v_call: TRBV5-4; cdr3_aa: CASSSGRGGGSYEQFF
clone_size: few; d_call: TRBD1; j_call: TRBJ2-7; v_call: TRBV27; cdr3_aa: CASSLGTGGPYEQYF
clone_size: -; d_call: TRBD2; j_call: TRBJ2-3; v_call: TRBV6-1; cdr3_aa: CASSEAGTRSRGTDTQYF
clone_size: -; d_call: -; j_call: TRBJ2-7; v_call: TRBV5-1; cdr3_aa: CASSLGGWIDEQYF
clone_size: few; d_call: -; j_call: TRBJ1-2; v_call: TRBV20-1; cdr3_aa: CSARAYGYTF
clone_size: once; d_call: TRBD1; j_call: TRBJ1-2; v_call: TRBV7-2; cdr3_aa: CASSLQGQGGFYGYTF
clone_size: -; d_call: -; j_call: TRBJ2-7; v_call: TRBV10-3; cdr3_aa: CAISGAGPTLAEQYF
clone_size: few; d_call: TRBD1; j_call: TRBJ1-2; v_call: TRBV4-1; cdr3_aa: CASSPNGYRGGYTF
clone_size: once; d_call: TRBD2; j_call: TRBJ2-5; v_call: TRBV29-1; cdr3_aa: CSVEGGGGRSVETQYF
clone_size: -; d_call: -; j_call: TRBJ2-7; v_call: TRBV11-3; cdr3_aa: CASSLLSSYEQYF
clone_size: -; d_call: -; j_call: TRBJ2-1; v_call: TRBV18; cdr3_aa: CASSPQTRVDEQFF
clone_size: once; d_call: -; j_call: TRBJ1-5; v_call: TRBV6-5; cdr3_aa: CASSYSIGGDQPQHF
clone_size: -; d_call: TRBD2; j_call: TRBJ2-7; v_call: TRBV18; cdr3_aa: CASSPSSGNEQYF
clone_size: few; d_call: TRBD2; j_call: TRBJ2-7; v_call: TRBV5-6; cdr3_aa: CASSRQGGTSGGVMYF
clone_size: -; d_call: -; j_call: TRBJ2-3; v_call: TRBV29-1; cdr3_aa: CSAQQGSDTQYF
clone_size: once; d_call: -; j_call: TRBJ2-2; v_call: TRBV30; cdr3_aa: CAWARRGNTGELFF
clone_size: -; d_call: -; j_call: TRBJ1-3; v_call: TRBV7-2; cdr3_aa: CASSLAQAGNTIYF
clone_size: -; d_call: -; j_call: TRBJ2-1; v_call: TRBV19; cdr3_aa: CASSPGRNEQFF
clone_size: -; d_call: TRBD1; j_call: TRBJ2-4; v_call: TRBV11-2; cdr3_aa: CASSSIPGGGGAKNIQYF
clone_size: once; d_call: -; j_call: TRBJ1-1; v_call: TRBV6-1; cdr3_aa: CASSTGSGGTEAFF
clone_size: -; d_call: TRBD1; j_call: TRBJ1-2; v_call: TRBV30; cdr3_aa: CAWSHGTGLYGYTF
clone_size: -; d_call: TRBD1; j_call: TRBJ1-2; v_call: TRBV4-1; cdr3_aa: CASSRGTGGAQDGYTF
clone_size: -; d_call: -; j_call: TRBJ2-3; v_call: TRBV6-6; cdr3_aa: CASSYWTESTDTQYF
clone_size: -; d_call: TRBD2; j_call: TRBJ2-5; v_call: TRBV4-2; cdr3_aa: CASSQPGTSGGLETQYF
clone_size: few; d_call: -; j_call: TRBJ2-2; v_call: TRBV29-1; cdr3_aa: CSVEDRGRAGELFF
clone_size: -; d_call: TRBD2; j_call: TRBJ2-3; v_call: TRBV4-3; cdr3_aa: CASSPSGTSTDTQYF
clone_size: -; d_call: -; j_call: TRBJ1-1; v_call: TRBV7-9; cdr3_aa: CASSTSGGITEAFF
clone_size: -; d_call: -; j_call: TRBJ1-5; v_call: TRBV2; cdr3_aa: CASSIGESNQPQHF
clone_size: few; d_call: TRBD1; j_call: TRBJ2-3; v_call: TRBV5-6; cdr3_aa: CASSQMTGFSTDTQYF
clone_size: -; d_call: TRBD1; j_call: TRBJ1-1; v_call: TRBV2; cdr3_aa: CASSRQGTTEAFF
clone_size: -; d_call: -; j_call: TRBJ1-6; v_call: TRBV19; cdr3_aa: CASSNGYENSPLHF
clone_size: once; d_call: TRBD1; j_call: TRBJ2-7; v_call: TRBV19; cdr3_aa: CASSILFTGAHEQYF
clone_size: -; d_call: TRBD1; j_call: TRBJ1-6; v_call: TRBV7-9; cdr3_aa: CASSPSRDRGLGDSPLHF
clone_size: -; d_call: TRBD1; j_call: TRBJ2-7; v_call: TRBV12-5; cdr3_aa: CASGPDRAYYEQYF
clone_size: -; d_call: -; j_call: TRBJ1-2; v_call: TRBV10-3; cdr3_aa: CAALVAGARQYGYTF
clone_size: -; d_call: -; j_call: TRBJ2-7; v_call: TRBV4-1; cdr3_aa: CASSHIQGYEQYF
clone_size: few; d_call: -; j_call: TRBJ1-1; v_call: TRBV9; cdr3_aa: CASSVAGLNTEAFF
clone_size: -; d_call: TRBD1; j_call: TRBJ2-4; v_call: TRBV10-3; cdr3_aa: CAISPIGQGAENIQYF
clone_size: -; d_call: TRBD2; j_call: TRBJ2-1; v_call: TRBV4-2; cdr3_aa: CASSYSGGVREQFF